This TCR beta chain was retrieved from a study of blood T cell repertoires in COVID-19. In the study overall: The analysed material was cDNA or gDNA that came from T cells, B-cell-depleted T cells, or PBMCs.

Germline values: CDR1 SGHRS, CDR2 YFSETQ. This CDR3 region has 15 residues. The V and J ends lost 4 bases and 8 bases, in that order; junction bases with no gene match: 10. Sequencing used immunoSEQ multiplex PCR; TCRdb keeps in-frame clones, though not all of them. The table has about 390,000 clones, around 87% seen once. The clonotype was recovered from a woman aged 60-75 years with COVID-19, enrolled during active disease. Specimen: peripheral blood. The rearrangement uses TRBV5-1 and TRBJ2-2, with 8 positions matching TRBD2. CDR3 sequence: CASSPRAGAVGELFF. CDR3 DNA sequence: TGCGCCAGCAGCCCGCGAGCGGGGGCAGTGGGGGAGCTGTTTTTT.